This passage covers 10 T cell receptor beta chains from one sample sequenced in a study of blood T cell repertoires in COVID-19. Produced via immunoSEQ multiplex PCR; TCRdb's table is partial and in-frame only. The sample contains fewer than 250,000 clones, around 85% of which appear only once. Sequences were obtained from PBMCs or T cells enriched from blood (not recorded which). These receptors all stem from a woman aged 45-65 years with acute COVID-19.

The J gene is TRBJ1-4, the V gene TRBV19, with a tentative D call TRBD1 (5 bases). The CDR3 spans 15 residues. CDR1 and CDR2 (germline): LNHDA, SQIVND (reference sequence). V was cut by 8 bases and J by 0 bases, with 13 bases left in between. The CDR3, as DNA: TGTGCCAGTGGGCGGGGGGAAGCAACTAATGAAAAACTGTTTTTT. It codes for CASGRGEATNEKLFF.

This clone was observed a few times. The CDR3 spells CASSPDHTGTGSLFYNEQFF. The CDR3 bases are TGCGCCAGCAGCCCAGATCATACCGGGACAGGGTCCTTGTTTTACAATGAGCAGTTCTTC. J is TRBJ2-1 and V is TRBV4-3, with 9 nucleotides matching TRBD1. CDR1 is LGHNA and CDR2 is YSLEER in the germline V gene. Unmatched junction bases numbered 20, after V lost 4 bases and J lost 4 bases. This CDR3 spans 20 amino acids.

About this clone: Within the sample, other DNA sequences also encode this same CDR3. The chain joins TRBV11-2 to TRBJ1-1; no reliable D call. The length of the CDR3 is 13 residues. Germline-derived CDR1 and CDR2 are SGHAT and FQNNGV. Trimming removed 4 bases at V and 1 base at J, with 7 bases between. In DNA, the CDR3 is TGTGCCAGCAGCTCCAGCGGGAACACTGAAGCTTTCTTT. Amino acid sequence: CASSSSGNTEAFF.

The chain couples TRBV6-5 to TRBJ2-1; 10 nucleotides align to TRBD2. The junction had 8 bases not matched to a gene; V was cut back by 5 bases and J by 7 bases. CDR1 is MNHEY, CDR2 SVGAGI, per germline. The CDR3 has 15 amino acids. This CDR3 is CASSHTSGAGNEQFF. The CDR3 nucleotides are TGTGCCAGCAGTCATACTAGCGGGGCTGGGAATGAGCAGTTCTTC.

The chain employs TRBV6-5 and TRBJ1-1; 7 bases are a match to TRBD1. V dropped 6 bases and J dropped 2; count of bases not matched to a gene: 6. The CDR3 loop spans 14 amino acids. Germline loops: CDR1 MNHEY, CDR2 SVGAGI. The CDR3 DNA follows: TGTGCCAGCAGGGAGCAGGGGGACAACACTGAAGCTTTCTTT. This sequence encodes CASREQGDNTEAFF.

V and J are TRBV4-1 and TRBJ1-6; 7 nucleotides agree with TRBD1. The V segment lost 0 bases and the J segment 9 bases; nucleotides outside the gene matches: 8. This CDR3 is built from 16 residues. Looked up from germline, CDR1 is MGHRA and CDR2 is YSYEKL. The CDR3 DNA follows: TGCGCCAGCAGCCAAGATCTTGACAGGGCAGGTTCACCCCTCCACTTT. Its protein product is CASSQDLDRAGSPLHF.

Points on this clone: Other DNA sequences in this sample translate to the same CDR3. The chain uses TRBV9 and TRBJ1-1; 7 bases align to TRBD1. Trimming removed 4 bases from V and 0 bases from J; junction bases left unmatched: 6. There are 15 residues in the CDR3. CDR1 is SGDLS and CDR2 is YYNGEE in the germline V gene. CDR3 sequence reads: CASSPQGGLNTEAFF. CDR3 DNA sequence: TGTGCCAGCAGCCCCCAGGGGGGTCTGAACACTGAAGCTTTCTTT.

As DNA, the CDR3 is TGTGCCAGCAGTTATCTCGTGAGGAGGAGTGGGAGCAATCAGCCCCAGCATTTT. Protein: CASSYLVRRSGSNQPQHF. The rearrangement uses TRBV6-2 or TRBV6-3 and TRBJ1-5; D is unresolved. Per germline, CDR1 MNHEY and CDR2 SVGEGT. The CDR3 length is 18 residues. Trimming cost V 3 bases and J 1 base, with 19 bases left between them.

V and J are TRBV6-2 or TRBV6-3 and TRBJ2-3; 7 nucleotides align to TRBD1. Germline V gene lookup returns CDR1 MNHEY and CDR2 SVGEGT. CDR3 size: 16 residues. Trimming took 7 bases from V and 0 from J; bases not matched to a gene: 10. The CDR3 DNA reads TGTGCCAGCATCCCGCGAGGGGGCCGGAGCACAGATACGCAGTATTTT. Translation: CASIPRGGRSTDTQYF.

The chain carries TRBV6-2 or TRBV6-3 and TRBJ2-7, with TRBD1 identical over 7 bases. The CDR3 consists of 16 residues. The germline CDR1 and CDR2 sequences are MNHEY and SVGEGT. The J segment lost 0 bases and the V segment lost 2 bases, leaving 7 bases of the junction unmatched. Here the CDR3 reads CASSYLGTASSYEQYF. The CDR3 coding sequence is TGTGCCAGCAGTTACCTTGGGACAGCGAGCTCCTACGAGCAGTACTTC.